These 22 T cell receptor beta chains originate from one sample sequenced in a study of T and B cells in COVID-19 patients. TRB was amplified from about 260-540 ng of blood genomic DNA. Multiplex PCR with BIOMED2 TRB-A/B primer pools amplified TRB rearrangements. TCRdb used MiXCR to reprocess the multiplex PCR reads, holding one entry per CDR3 protein. The repertoire consists of approximately 15,000 distinct CDR3 sequences, with more than 25% occurring once and the leading ten covering more than 6.5%. The material sequenced was blood. Receptors originate from a human donor who had recovered from COVID-19.

The V call is TRBV18, the J call TRBJ2-2, with 8 positions matching TRBD1. CDR1 KGHSH and CDR2 LQKENI come from the germline V gene. The CDR3 sequence is 16 residues long. After removal of 6 bases from V and 2 bases from J, the junction contained 8 bases not matched to a gene. The CDR3 DNA reads as TGTGCCAGCTCTCCAAAAGACAGGGGAAACACCGGGGAGCTGTTTTTT. It is translated as CASSPKDRGNTGELFF.

This clonotype showed up many times. In DNA, the CDR3 is TGTGCCAGTAGTCGAACCGTAACAGGGATGGTTGAAAAACTGTTTTTT. Its translation is CASSRTVTGMVEKLFF. The chain links TRBV19 to TRBJ1-4; D may be TRBD1 (6 bases). Trimming pared 5 bases from V and 7 bases from J, leaving 20 bases between. This CDR3 has 16 amino acids. The germline V gene encodes CDR1 LNHDA and CDR2 SQIVND (reference sequence).

The chain links TRBV6-5 to TRBJ1-1; 9 bases are shared with TRBD1. Germline V gene data show CDR1 as MNHEY and CDR2 as SVGAGI. Germline trimming cut 0 bases from V and 3 bases from J; bases unmatched to any gene: 8. The CDR3 has 17 amino acids. The CDR3 reads CASSYSRYRGRDTEAFF. The CDR3, as DNA: TGTGCCAGCAGTTACTCCAGGTACAGGGGGCGAGACACTGAAGCTTTCTTT.

This clonotype was seen ten or more times. The rearrangement joins TRBV30 to TRBJ2-3, with D perhaps matching TRBD1 or TRBD2 (5 bases each). The CDR3 loop spans 15 amino acids. Germline CDR1 reads GTSNPN; CDR2 reads SVGIG (reference sequence). The V end was cut by 1 base, the J end by 6 bases, with 17 bases between. CDR3 in DNA: TGTGCCTGGAGTGGTAAGCCGGGACGGAGGGATACGCAGTATTTT. Its translation is CAWSGKPGRRDTQYF.

In this sample, this clonotype is medium-sized (0.01 to 0.1%). This chain joins TRBV6-5 and TRBJ2-2; 8 bases line up with TRBD1. The CDR3 consists of 15 residues. CDR1 MNHEY and CDR2 SVGAGI come from the germline V gene. V shed 6 bases, J shed 0 bases, and the junction held 3 bases outside the gene matches. CDR3 nucleotide sequence: TGTGCCAGCAGACAACAGGGGGCGAACACCGGGGAGCTGTTTTTT. Amino acids: CASRQQGANTGELFF.

This clonotype turned up a few times. This rearrangement joins TRBV5-1 to TRBJ1-2, with 8 bases aligning to TRBD1. V gave up 0 bases and J gave up 5 bases; unmatched junction bases: 3. This CDR3 has 14 amino acids. In germline, CDR1 is SGHRS, CDR2 YFSETQ. The CDR3 sequence is CASSLGQGAYGYTF. In DNA, the CDR3 is TGCGCCAGCAGCTTGGGGCAGGGGGCTTATGGCTACACCTTC. The full variable domain, completed using reference TRBV5-1 and TRBJ1-2, is KAGVTQTPRYLIKTRGQQVTLSCSPISGHRSVSWYQQTPGQGLQFLFEYFSETQRNKGNFPGRFSGRQFSNSRSEMNVSTLELGDSALYLCASSLGQGAYGYTFGSGTRLTVV.

This clonotype is judged medium-sized (0.01 to 0.1%). The chain joins TRBV6-5 to TRBJ2-6; D ambiguous. Per germline, CDR1 MNHEY and CDR2 SVGAGI. With 5 bases removed from V and 7 bases from J, the gap between germline ends came to 12 bases. CDR3 length equals 14 residues. The CDR3 reads CASSRLTEANVLTF. DNA of the CDR3: TGTGCCAGCAGTAGACTGACGGAAGCCAACGTCCTGACTTTC.

This clonotype showed up just a few times. The chain has TRBV6-1 and TRBJ2-3; TRBD2 agrees at 12 bases. The germline CDR1 and CDR2 sequences are MNHNS and SASEGT. V gave up 2 bases and J gave up 5 bases; unmatched junction bases: 8. The CDR3 is 17 residues long. This chain's CDR3 is CASSELLAGGPGDTQYF. DNA for the CDR3: TGTGCCAGCAGTGAATTGCTAGCGGGAGGGCCAGGAGATACGCAGTATTTT.

This clonotype ranks as medium-sized. The CDR3 loop is CSAREGARGETQYF. In DNA, the CDR3 is TGCAGCGCTAGGGAGGGGGCGCGGGGAGAGACCCAGTACTTC. The rearrangement uses TRBV29-1 and TRBJ2-5; perhaps D is TRBD1 or TRBD2 (7 bases each). V gave up 7 bases and J gave up 4 bases, with 19 bases separating them. Per the germline V gene, CDR1 is SQVTM and CDR2 is ANQGSEA. The CDR3 extends over 14 amino acids. The entire variable domain, with the rest obtained from reference TRBV29-1 and TRBJ2-5, is as follows: SAVISQKPSRDICQRGTSLTIQCQVDSQVTMMFWYRQQPGQSLTLIATANQGSEATYESGFVIDKFPISRPNLTFSTLTVSNMSPEDSSIYLCSAREGARGETQYFGPGTRLLVL.

This clonotype was detected ten times or more. The chain links TRBV19 to TRBJ1-1; D call uncertain. This CDR3 comprises 13 residues. Per the germline V gene, CDR1 is LNHDA and CDR2 is SQIVND (reference sequence). Trimming pared 2 bases from V and 1 base from J, leaving 5 bases between. In nucleotides, the CDR3 is TGTGCCAGTAGTATAACGACGAACACTGAAGCTTTCTTT. It encodes CASSITTNTEAFF.

This clonotype was recorded a few times. This rearrangement joins TRBV19 to TRBJ1-5, with TRBD1 matching 7 bases. Germline values: CDR1 LNHDA, CDR2 SQIVND (reference sequence). This CDR3 is 15 amino acids long. Unmatched junction bases numbered 11, after V lost 5 bases and J lost 7 bases. CDR3 protein: CASSEAGGLAQPQHF. DNA of the CDR3: TGTGCCAGTAGTGAAGCAGGGGGTTTAGCCCAGCCCCAGCATTTT. The entire variable domain, with the rest obtained from reference TRBV19 and TRBJ1-5, is as follows: DGGITQSPKYLFRKEGQNVTLSCEQNLNHDAMYWYRQDPGQGLRLIYYSQIVNDFQKGDIAEGYSVSREKKESFPLTVTSAQKNPTAFYLCASSEAGGLAQPQHFGDGTRLSIL.

In its sample, this clonotype was seen many times. The chain uses TRBV5-6 and TRBJ2-7; D uncertain. From germline, CDR1 is SGHDT and CDR2 YYEEEE. Between the trimmed V and J ends, which lost 1 base and 4 bases, there was a span of 6 bases. The CDR3 length is 12 residues. The CDR3 DNA is TGTGCCAGCAGCTTGAAATCGTACGAGCAGTACTTC. It translates to CASSLKSYEQYF.

Concerning this clonotype itself: One end of the junction varies from germline; a read error may be responsible. This chain links TRBV7-2 with TRBJ2-3; the D is unclear. This CDR3 contains 14 residues. In germline, CDR1 is SGHTA, CDR2 FQGNSA. The CDR3 sequence is CASSLGVLEDTQYF. For the CDR3, the DNA is TGTGCCAGCAGCTTGGGCGTTCTCGAAGATACGCAATATTTT.

The chain couples TRBV30 to TRBJ2-1, with 11 positions matching TRBD2. CDR1 and CDR2 from the germline V gene are GTSNPN and SVGIG (reference sequence). With V trimmed by 1 base and J by 8 bases, 1 base remained unmatched. The CDR3 runs to 13 residues. The CDR3 nucleotides are TGTGCCTGGAGTGGACTAGCGGGGTATGAGCAGTTCTTC. Translation: CAWSGLAGYEQFF.

The table lists this clonotype with many counts. CDR3 region: CASSPFVVTYNEQFF. The CDR3 DNA sequence: TGTGCCAGCTCCCCTTTCGTGGTGACTTACAATGAGCAGTTCTTC. The V call is TRBV12-3 or TRBV12-4, the J call TRBJ2-1; D uncertain. Trimming cost V 8 bases and J 4 bases, with 18 bases left between them. CDR3 length: 15 amino acids.

Within the sample, this clonotype is medium-sized. The chain combines TRBV19 with TRBJ2-3; D perhaps matches TRBD2 (5 bases). There are 16 residues in the CDR3. Germline lookup yields CDR1 LNHDA and CDR2 SQIVND (reference sequence). Between the trimmed V and J ends, which lost 3 bases and 0 bases, there was a span of 13 bases. In DNA, the CDR3 is TGTGCCAGTAGTATTGGCGGCGGGCCAAGCACAGATACGCAGTATTTT. Its translation: CASSIGGGPSTDTQYF.

There are many counts of this clonotype. The chain carries TRBV15 and TRBJ1-1; tentatively, D is TRBD1 (6 bases). Trimming removed 3 bases at V and 1 base at J, with 9 bases between. In germline, CDR1 is LNHNV, CDR2 YYDKDF (reference sequence). The CDR3 has 14 amino acids. CDR3 sequence reads: CATSSPGANTEAFF. The DNA for the CDR3 is TGTGCCACCAGCAGCCCAGGGGCGAACACTGAAGCTTTCTTT.

This clonotype was detected once. The rearrangement links TRBV6-4 to TRBJ2-3; perhaps D is TRBD1 or TRBD2 (5 bases each). Germline assignment: CDR1 MRHNA and CDR2 SNTAGT. The CDR3 spans 14 residues. V was pared by 4 bases and J by 3 bases, with 11 bases between. DNA for the CDR3: TGTGCCAGCAGTGGTGGCAGGGAGACAGATACGCAGTATTTT. Residues: CASSGGRETDTQYF.

This clonotype appeared many times. The V and J genes are TRBV6-2 or TRBV6-3 and TRBJ2-5; D gene unclear. The V gene's germline CDR1 is MNHEY and CDR2 SVGEGT. With 8 bases removed from V and 2 bases from J, the gap between germline ends came to 9 bases. This CDR3 is built from 12 residues. The CDR3 sequence: CASRKGQETQYF. The CDR3 region has the DNA TGTGCCAGCCGCAAAGGGCAAGAGACCCAGTACTTC.

This clonotype was counted a few times. The J gene is TRBJ1-1, the V gene TRBV18; D uncertain. Trimming stripped 5 bases from V and 5 bases from J, with 18 bases between. The germline V gene encodes CDR1 KGHSH and CDR2 LQKENI. The CDR3 has 15 amino acids. Here the CDR3 DNA reads TGTGCCAGCTCAACCACGGGAAGGAGCAGGACTGAAGCTTTCTTT. Amino acids: CASSTTGRSRTEAFF. The variable domain in full, completed from reference TRBV18 and TRBJ1-1, reads NAGVMQNPRHLVRRRGQEARLRCSPMKGHSHVYWYRQLPEEGLKFMVYLQKENIIDESGMPKERFSAEFPKEGPSILRIQQVVRGDSAAYFCASSTTGRSRTEAFFGQGTRLTVV.

This chain connects TRBV18 to TRBJ1-1; 7 nucleotides agree with TRBD1. This CDR3 spans 16 amino acids. The V segment lost 1 base and the J segment 5 bases; nucleotides outside the gene matches: 10. Germline CDR1 KGHSH, CDR2 LQKENI. This chain's CDR3 is CASSPQANRGGTEAFF. DNA for the CDR3: TGTGCCAGCTCACCACAGGCCAACAGGGGAGGGACTGAAGCTTTCTTT.

This clonotype was detected a few times. This chain uses TRBV10-1 with TRBJ2-1; tentative D call: TRBD1 (5 bases). This CDR3 comprises 15 residues. CDR1 is WNHNN, CDR2 SYGVQD, per germline (reference sequence). V gave up 2 bases and J gave up 5 bases, with 13 bases separating them. The CDR3 spells CASSEAGIRDNEQFF. In DNA form, the CDR3 reads TGCGCCAGCAGTGAGGCAGGGATCAGGGACAATGAGCAGTTCTTC.